A selection of T cell receptor beta chains follows, all from one sample in a study of shared clonotypes between healthy human individuals. The method was immunoSEQ multiplex PCR; TCRdb's version includes in-frame clones alone and lacks a portion of them. The table records millions of clones, around 93% of them present only once. The sequenced material came from naive CD8+ T cells from PBMCs. These receptors came from a man aged 18 to 35 in good health. Some clones in this sample may be carry-over from other donors' samples. Both conserved end residues are part of each CDR3. The D gene is left open where the match is weak. Part of the rows lack a size; the others show once, few, many or a class for expanded clones.

NA,TRBJ1-3,NA,TRBV10-3,CAVLGPGFSGNTIYF,TGTGCCGTCCTAGGCCCGGGATTCTCTGGAAACACCATATATTTT
NA,TRBJ2-7,NA,TRBV5-4,CASSTWTEDYEQYF,TGTGCCAGCAGCACCTGGACGGAGGACTACGAGCAGTACTTC
NA,TRBJ2-7,NA,TRBV18,CASSDIGGGYEQYF,TGTGCCAGCTCCGACATTGGAGGGGGCTACGAGCAGTACTTC
NA,TRBJ2-2,NA,TRBV5-6,CASSLMGQVNTGELFF,TGTGCCAGCAGCTTAATGGGCCAAGTCAACACCGGGGAGCTGTTTTTT
NA,TRBJ2-2,NA,TRBV27,CASSFLGQPGELFF,TGTGCCAGCAGTTTCCTAGGACAGCCCGGGGAGCTGTTTTTT
NA,TRBJ2-5,NA,TRBV5-4,CASGPGETQYF,TGTGCCAGCGGCCCCGGTGAGACCCAGTACTTC
NA,TRBJ2-2,NA,TRBV28,CASSYVQNTGELFF,TGTGCCAGCAGTTATGTACAGAACACCGGGGAGCTGTTTTTT
TRBD1,TRBJ1-6,NA,TRBV4-1,CASSQGTGSSPLHF,TGCGCCAGCAGCCAAGGGACAGGGAGTTCACCCCTCCACTTT
NA,TRBJ2-7,NA,TRBV29-1,CSVGGGISYEQYF,TGCAGCGTAGGCGGCGGGATTAGTTACGAGCAGTACTTC
NA,TRBJ2-1,NA,TRBV7-3,CASSLMGVAVLEEQFF,TGTGCCAGCAGCTTAATGGGGGTAGCGGTTTTGGAGGAGCAGTTCTTC
TRBD1,TRBJ2-7,NA,TRBV28,CASSSPIERDRAYEQYF,TGTGCCAGCAGTTCTCCGATAGAACGGGACAGGGCCTACGAGCAGTACTTC
TRBD2,TRBJ2-3,NA,TRBV2,CASRRWLAGGWDTDTQYF,TGTGCCAGCAGGAGGTGGCTAGCGGGAGGATGGGACACAGATACGCAGTATTTT
NA,TRBJ2-1,NA,TRBV27,CASQTGLADEQFF,TGTGCCAGCCAGACAGGTTTGGCCGATGAGCAGTTCTTC
TRBD1,TRBJ2-7,NA,TRBV15,CATSNRDRAEQYF,TGTGCCACCAGCAACCGGGACAGGGCGGAGCAGTACTTC
NA,TRBJ1-2,NA,TRBV6-5,CASSYSAGFGYTF,TGTGCCAGCAGTTACTCTGCAGGGTTTGGCTACACCTTC
NA,TRBJ1-1,NA,TRBV5-5,CASGFRATTEAFF,TGTGCCAGCGGATTTAGGGCGACCACTGAAGCTTTCTTT
TRBD1,TRBJ2-1,NA,TRBV27,CASSPSGQGAYNEQFF,TGTGCCAGCAGTCCTTCGGGACAGGGGGCCTACAATGAGCAGTTCTTC
NA,TRBJ2-1,NA,TRBV7-9,CASSFGGVAYNEQFF,TGTGCCAGCAGCTTTGGCGGGGTAGCCTACAATGAGCAGTTCTTC
NA,TRBJ2-1,NA,TRBV7-6,CASSLDAGPNEQFF,TGTGCCAGCAGCTTAGATGCGGGCCCCAATGAGCAGTTCTTC
NA,TRBJ2-7,once,TRBV28,CASSPNYYEQYF,TGTGCCAGCAGCCCAAACTACTACGAGCAGTACTTC
NA,TRBJ2-5,NA,TRBV28,CASSPSGAQETQYF,TGTGCCAGCAGTCCGTCCGGTGCGCAAGAGACCCAGTACTTC
NA,TRBJ2-7,NA,TRBV7-9,CASSLDLGGHEQYF,TGTGCCAGCAGCTTAGACTTGGGGGGCCACGAGCAGTACTTC
NA,TRBJ2-7,few,TRBV27,CASSLSSTSIEYF,TGTGCCAGCAGTCTATCGTCAACTAGTATCGAGTACTTC
NA,TRBJ2-1,NA,TRBV11-2,CASSLGAGAPYNEQFF,TGTGCCAGCAGCTTGGGCGCAGGGGCACCCTACAATGAGCAGTTCTTC
TRBD2,TRBJ2-1,NA,TRBV7-6,CASSLAGGHSEQFF,TGTGCCAGCAGCTTAGCGGGAGGGCATAGTGAGCAGTTCTTC
TRBD2,TRBJ2-1,NA,TRBV9,CASSVSGTVYNEQFF,TGTGCCAGCAGTGTTAGCGGGACGGTGTACAATGAGCAGTTCTTC
NA,TRBJ1-2,NA,TRBV9,CASSVVAAGAYGYTF,TGTGCCAGCAGCGTAGTAGCCGCGGGAGCCTATGGCTACACCTTC
TRBD2,TRBJ2-1,NA,TRBV7-8,CASSLRWREGASYNEQFF,TGTGCCAGCAGCTTAAGATGGCGGGAGGGGGCCTCCTACAATGAGCAGTTCTTC
NA,TRBJ2-3,NA,TRBV12-5,CASGSTPGERIGGTQYF,TGTGCTAGTGGTTCCACCCCCGGGGAAAGGATAGGAGGTACGCAGTATTTT
TRBD1,TRBJ2-7,NA,TRBV11-2,CASSFGQVPTYEQYF,TGTGCCAGCAGCTTCGGACAGGTGCCAACCTACGAGCAGTACTTC
NA,TRBJ2-1,NA,TRBV30,CAWSVADRSEQFF,TGTGCCTGGAGTGTAGCGGACAGATCTGAGCAGTTCTTC
TRBD1,TRBJ1-2,NA,TRBV28,CASIPDREFYGYTF,TGTGCCAGCATCCCGGACAGGGAGTTCTATGGCTACACCTTC
NA,TRBJ1-5,NA,TRBV6-5,CASSYLGRDNQPQHF,TGTGCCAGCAGTTACCTCGGGCGTGACAATCAGCCCCAGCATTTT
NA,TRBJ1-6,NA,TRBV10-2,CATEPGDREDSSPLHF,TGCGCCACCGAGCCAGGTGACAGAGAGGACTCCTCACCCCTCCACTTT
TRBD1,TRBJ2-5,NA,TRBV19,CASSLWTGDPQETQYF,TGTGCCAGTAGTCTATGGACAGGGGACCCCCAAGAGACCCAGTACTTC
NA,TRBJ2-7,NA,TRBV29-1,CSVARKQGIRDSYEQYF,TGCAGCGTCGCGAGGAAACAGGGAATCCGTGATTCCTACGAGCAGTACTTC
TRBD2,TRBJ2-1,NA,TRBV4-1,CASSPRTSGSIYEQFF,TGCGCCAGCAGCCCCCGGACTAGCGGGAGTATTTATGAGCAGTTCTTC
NA,TRBJ1-5,once,TRBV4-1,CASSQDWVGSDQPQHF,TGCGCCAGCAGCCAAGATTGGGTGGGCAGCGACCAGCCCCAGCATTTT
TRBD2,TRBJ2-2,NA,TRBV7-8,CASSIPLAGGPGELFF,TGTGCCAGCAGCATCCCCCTAGCGGGAGGGCCCGGGGAGCTGTTTTTT
TRBD1,TRBJ2-7,NA,TRBV19,CASSSPGQGMYEQYF,TGTGCCAGTAGTTCCCCGGGACAGGGGATGTACGAGCAGTACTTC
NA,TRBJ2-1,NA,TRBV2,CASTQEGTEYNEQFF,TGTGCCAGCACTCAGGAGGGGACTGAATACAATGAGCAGTTCTTC
NA,TRBJ1-4,NA,TRBV7-9,CASSPVVGAINEKLFF,TGTGCCAGCAGCCCAGTTGTGGGGGCGATCAACGAAAAACTGTTTTTT
NA,TRBJ1-5,NA,TRBV27,CASSLMGNQPQHF,TGTGCCAGCAGTTTAATGGGCAATCAGCCCCAGCATTTT
TRBD2,TRBJ2-5,NA,TRBV4-1,CASSQEAQGLRETQYF,TGCGCCAGCAGCCAAGAGGCGCAGGGACTACGAGAGACCCAGTACTTC
TRBD2,TRBJ2-7,once,TRBV27,CASGLGAGGLYEQYF,TGTGCCAGCGGTCTGGGTGCGGGAGGGCTCTACGAGCAGTACTTC
TRBD2,TRBJ2-1,once,TRBV6-1,CASSEPGLAGYNEQFF,TGTGCCAGCAGTGAACCGGGACTAGCGGGATACAATGAGCAGTTCTTC
NA,TRBJ2-7,NA,TRBV2,CASSGPIYEQYF,TGTGCCAGCAGTGGACCGATCTACGAGCAGTACTTC
NA,TRBJ1-4,NA,TRBV15,CATSRDLGLARQKLFF,TGTGCCACCAGCAGAGATCTTGGACTGGCAAGACAAAAACTGTTTTTT